This T cell receptor (beta chain) originates from a study of T cell responses to AZD1222 COVID-19 vaccine (TCRdb year 2021). A note on the overall study: Because spike-specific TCR depth and breadth did not differ between the two schedules, AZD1222 recipients who got a second dose at roughly 4 weeks were pooled with those who got a second dose at roughly 12 weeks. TCR sequencing covered over 230 trial participants: roughly 200 given two doses of AZD1222 and approximately 26 given two doses of MenACWY control vaccine. Trial participants were enrolled by age into subgroups of 18-55, 56-69 and 70-plus years, and around 150, 28 and 57 TCR-sequenced participants, respectively, were included in these subgroups. Broad study findings and their caveats: After two AZD1222 doses, both the breadth and the depth of spike-specific TCRs were significantly higher than at day 0 and than in MenACWY recipients. Conclusions about previously exposed vaccinees were limited because only six AZD1222 recipients were SARS-CoV-2 seropositive at baseline. Because no day 14 peak-response samples were available, the repertoires could be characterized only after the peak T cell response. Reportedly, almost half of the unique spike-specific TCRs recognized epitopes lying outside the regions that are mutated in the B.1.351 and B.1.1.7 variants. In the small 56-69-year group, the increase in depth fell short of significance, most likely because of low power. The vaccine-associated CD4 TCRs covered the entire spike protein, and the dominant responses fell in regions 160-218 and 743-854. Participants were mostly white British and included more females than males, and it was suggested by the authors that clonal diversity may have been underestimated.

Its CDR3 holds 15 amino acids, cysteine through phenylalanine. Only CDR3 DNA is held: 45 bases, read in frame from base 1. The germline V gene encodes CDR1 SGHRS and CDR2 YFSETQ. Trimming leaves V shorter by 0 bases and J shorter by 3 bases, with the junction holding 4 bases beyond the gene matches. The sample's time point label, in plain terms: baseline before first vaccination. The vaccinee samples were drawn from two UK trials, COV001 and COV002, one of which was a single-blind randomized controlled phase 2/3 trial testing AZD1222 (ChAdOx1 nCoV-19) in healthy adults. For TCRbeta chain sequencing, PBMC samples were collected from trial participants at day 0 and at day 28 after the second dose. The CDR3 regions of human TCRbeta chains were analyzed by immunosequencing. Regarding the original processing steps: TCRs in the repertoires were matched against a reference library of SARS-CoV-2-specific TCRs that had been generated with the MIRA antigen-specificity platform. Breadth was defined as the fraction of unique TCRs that were SARS-CoV-2-associated, and depth was defined as the fraction of total T cells that were SARS-CoV-2-associated. Using the MIRA data, every spike-specific TCR was mapped to the spike region that the TCR reacted to and assigned to either a CD4 or a CD8 class. Log10-transformed breadth and depth values were compared by one-way ANOVA with Sidak's multiple comparisons tests. TCRdb retrieved this table from immuneACCESS and kept in-frame rearrangements only. Not all clones are present; in checked studies, unresolved V genes account for under half, and no reason is known for the remainder. The V and J calls and the clone size are those of that table, but D and trimming were determined from the DNA. The sample table contains 150,000 or so clones; only one count was recorded for 75% to 95% of them. 6% to 7.5% of the sample is taken by the ten largest.

Points on this clone: The clone's antigen remains unknown. No per-base quality is available; no much larger clone lies one base away.

The TCR sequence derives from an adult in good health. This specimen consisted of peripheral blood, obtained on day 0 of AZD1222 vaccination. The chain joins TRBV5-1 to TRBJ2-3, with 7 middle bases fitting TRBD1. The nucleotides read TGCGCCAGCAGCTTGGTTCAGGGGGTAACAGATACGCAGTATTTT. Its amino acids are CASSLVQGVTDTQYF.